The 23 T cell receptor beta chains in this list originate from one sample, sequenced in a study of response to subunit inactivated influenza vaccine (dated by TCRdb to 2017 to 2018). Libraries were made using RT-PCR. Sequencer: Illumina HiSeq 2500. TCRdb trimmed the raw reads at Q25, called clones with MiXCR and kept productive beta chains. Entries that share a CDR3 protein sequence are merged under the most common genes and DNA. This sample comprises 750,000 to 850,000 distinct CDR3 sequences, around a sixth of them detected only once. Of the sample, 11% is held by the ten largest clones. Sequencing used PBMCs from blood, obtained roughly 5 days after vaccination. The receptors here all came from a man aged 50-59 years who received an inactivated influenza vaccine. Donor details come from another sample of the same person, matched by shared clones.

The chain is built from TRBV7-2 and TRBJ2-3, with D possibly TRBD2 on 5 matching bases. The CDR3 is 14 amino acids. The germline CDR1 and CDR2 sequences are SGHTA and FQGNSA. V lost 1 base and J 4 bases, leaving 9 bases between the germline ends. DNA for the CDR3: TGTGCCAGCAGCTTAGACGGGAATGCAGATACGCAGTATTTT. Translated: CASSLDGNADTQYF.

As DNA, the CDR3 is TGTGCCAGCAGCAGAGGGGGGGGGCCCAATCAGCCCCAGCATTTT. Translating it yields CASSRGGGPNQPQHF. V is TRBV6-1 and J is TRBJ1-5; a possible D gene is TRBD1 (6 bases). The germline CDR1 and CDR2 sequences are MNHNS and SASEGT. CDR3 size: 15 residues. Between the trimmed V and J ends, which lost 6 bases and 3 bases, there was a span of 15 bases.

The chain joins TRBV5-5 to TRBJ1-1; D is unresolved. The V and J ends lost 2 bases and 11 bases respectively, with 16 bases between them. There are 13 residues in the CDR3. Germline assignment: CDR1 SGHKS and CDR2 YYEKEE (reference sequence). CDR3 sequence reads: CASSFGRSGSAFF. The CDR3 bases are TGTGCCAGCAGCTTCGGACGCAGCGGATCGGCTTTCTTT. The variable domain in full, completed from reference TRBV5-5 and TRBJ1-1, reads DAGVTQSPTHLIKTRGQQVTLRCSPISGHKSVSWYQQVLGQGPQFIFQYYEKEERGRGNFPDRFSARQFPNYSSELNVNALLLGDSALYLCASSFGRSGSAFFGQGTRLTVV.

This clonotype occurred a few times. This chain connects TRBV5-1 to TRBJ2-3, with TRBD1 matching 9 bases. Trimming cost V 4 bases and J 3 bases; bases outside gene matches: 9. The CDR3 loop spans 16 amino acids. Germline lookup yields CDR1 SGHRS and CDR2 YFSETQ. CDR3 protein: CASSPQGAIRTDTQYF. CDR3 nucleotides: TGCGCCAGCAGCCCACAGGGGGCAATCAGGACAGATACGCAGTATTTT.

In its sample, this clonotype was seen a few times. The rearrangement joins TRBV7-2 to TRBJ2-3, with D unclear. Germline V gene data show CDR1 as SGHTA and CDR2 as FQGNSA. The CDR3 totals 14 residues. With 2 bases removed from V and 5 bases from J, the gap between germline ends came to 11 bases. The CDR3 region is CASSLRALQDTQYF. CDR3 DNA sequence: TGTGCCAGCAGCTTACGTGCGCTCCAAGATACGCAGTATTTT.

The DNA of the CDR3 is TGTGCCAGCAGCCAAGATTACACGGACAGATACTCTGGGGCCAACGTCCTGACTTTC. Amino acids: CASSQDYTDRYSGANVLTF. The chain links TRBV3-1 to TRBJ2-6, with a tentative D call TRBD1 (6 bases). Germline assignment: CDR1 LGHDT and CDR2 YNNKEL (reference sequence). CDR3 size: 19 residues. V was clipped by 0 bases and J by 0 bases, with 15 bases between them.

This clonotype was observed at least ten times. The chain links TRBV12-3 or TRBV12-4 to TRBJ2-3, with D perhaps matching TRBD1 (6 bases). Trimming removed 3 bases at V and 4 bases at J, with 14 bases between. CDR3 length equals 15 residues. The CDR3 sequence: CASSFQGLEADTQYF. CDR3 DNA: TGTGCCAGCAGTTTTCAGGGGCTGGAGGCAGATACGCAGTATTTT.

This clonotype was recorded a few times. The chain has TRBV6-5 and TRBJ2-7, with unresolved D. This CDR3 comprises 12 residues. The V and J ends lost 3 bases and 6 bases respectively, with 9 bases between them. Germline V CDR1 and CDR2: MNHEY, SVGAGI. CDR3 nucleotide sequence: TGTGCCAGCAGTTATGGTCTCGGCGAGCAGTACTTC. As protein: CASSYGLGEQYF.

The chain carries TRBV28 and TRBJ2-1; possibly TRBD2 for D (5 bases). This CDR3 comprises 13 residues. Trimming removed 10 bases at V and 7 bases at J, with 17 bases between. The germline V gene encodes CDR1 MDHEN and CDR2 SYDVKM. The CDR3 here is CATGIVQGNEQFF. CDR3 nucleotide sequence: TGTGCCACCGGGATAGTGCAAGGGAATGAGCAGTTCTTC.

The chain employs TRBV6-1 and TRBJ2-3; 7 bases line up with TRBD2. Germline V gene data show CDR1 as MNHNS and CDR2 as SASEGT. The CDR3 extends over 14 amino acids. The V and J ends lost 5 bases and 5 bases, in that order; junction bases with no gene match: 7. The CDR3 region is CASSRDYYRDTQYF. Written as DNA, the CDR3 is TGTGCCAGCAGTCGGGACTACTACAGAGATACGCAGTATTTT.

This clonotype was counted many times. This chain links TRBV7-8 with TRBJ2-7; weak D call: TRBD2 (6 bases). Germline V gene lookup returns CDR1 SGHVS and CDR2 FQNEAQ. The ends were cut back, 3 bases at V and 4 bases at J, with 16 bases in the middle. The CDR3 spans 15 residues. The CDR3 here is CASSFSAGTAYEQYF. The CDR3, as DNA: TGTGCCAGCAGCTTTTCCGCGGGGACCGCTTACGAGCAGTACTTC.

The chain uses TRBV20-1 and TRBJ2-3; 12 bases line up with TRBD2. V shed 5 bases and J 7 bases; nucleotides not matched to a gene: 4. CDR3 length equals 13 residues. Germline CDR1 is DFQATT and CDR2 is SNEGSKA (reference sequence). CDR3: CSASGTSGYTQYF. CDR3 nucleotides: TGCAGTGCTTCCGGGACTAGCGGGTATACGCAGTATTTT.

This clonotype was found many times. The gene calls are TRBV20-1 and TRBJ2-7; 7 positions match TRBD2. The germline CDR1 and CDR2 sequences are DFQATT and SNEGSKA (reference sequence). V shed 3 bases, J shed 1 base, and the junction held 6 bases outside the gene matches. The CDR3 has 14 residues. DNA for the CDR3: TGCAGTGCTAGGGGGGGGACGTCTTCCTACGAGCAGTACTTC. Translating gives CSARGGTSSYEQYF.

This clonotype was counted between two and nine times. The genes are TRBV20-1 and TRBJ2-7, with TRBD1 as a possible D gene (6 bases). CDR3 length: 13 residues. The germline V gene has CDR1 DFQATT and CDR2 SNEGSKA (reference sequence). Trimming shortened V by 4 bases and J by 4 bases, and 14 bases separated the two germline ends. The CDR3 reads CSANWGRWYEQYF. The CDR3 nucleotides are TGCAGTGCTAACTGGGGGCGATGGTACGAGCAGTACTTC.

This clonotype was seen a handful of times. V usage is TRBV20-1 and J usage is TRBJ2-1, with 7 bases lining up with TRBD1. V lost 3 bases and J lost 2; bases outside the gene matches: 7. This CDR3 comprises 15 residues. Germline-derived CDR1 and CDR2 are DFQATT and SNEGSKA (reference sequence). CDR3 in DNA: TGCAGTGCTAGGGAGAACAGGGGCGCCTACAATGAGCAGTTCTTC. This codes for CSARENRGAYNEQFF.

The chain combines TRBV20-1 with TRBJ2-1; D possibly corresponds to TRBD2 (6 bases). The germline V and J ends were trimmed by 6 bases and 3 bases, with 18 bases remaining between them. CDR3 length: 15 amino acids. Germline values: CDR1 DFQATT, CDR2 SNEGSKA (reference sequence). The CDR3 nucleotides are TGCAGTGCCACCCCTGCCGGAGGGGTCTACAATGAGCAGTTCTTC. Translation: CSATPAGGVYNEQFF.

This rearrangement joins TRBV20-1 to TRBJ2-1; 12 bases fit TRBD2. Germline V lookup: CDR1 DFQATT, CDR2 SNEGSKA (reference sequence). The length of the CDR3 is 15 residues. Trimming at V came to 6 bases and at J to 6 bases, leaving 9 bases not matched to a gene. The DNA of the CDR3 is TGCAGTGCCGTGCAGACTAGCGGGAGAGGCAATGAGCAGTTCTTC. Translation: CSAVQTSGRGNEQFF.

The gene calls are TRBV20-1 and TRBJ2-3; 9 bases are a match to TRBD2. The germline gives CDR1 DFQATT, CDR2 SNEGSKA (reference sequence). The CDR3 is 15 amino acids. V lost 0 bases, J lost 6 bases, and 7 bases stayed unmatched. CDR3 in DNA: TGCAGTGCTAGAGATGCGGGGGGGCCTATGGATACGCAGTATTTT. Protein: CSARDAGGPMDTQYF.

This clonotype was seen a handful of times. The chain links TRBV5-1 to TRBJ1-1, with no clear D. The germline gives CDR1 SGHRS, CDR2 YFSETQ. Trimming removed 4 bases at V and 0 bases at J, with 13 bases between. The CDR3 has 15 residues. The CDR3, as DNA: TGCGCCAGCAGCATGGGAGCCGAAATGAACACTGAAGCTTTCTTT. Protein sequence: CASSMGAEMNTEAFF.

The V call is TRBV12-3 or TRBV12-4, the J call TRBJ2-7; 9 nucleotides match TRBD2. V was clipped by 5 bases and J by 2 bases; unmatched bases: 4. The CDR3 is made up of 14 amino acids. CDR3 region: CASSPRGGPYEQYF. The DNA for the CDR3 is TGTGCCAGCAGTCCGCGGGGGGGACCCTACGAGCAGTACTTC.

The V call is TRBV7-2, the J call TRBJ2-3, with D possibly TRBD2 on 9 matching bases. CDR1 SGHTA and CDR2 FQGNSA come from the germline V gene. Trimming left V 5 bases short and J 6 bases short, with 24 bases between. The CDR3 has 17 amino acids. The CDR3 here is CASSRNPQGAGGDTQYF. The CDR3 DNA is TGTGCCAGCAGCCGCAACCCCCAGGGGGCGGGAGGGGATACGCAGTATTTT.

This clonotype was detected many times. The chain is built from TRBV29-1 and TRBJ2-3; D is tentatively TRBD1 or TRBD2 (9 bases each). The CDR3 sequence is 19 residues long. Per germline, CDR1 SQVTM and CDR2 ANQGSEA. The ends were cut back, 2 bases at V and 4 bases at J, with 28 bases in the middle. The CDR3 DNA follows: TGCAGCGTTGAATTGCGACAGGGGGAGAGCGGGAGGATATCAGATACGCAGTATTTT. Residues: CSVELRQGESGRISDTQYF.

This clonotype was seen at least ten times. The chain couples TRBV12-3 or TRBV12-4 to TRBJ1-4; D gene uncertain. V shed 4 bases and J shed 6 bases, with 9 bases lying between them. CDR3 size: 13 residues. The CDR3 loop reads CASSSGGDEKLFF. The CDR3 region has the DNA TGTGCCAGCAGTTCGGGCGGCGATGAAAAACTGTTTTTT.